This TCR beta chain was captured in a study of cytomegalovirus exposure and HLA in healthy donors (dated by TCRdb to 2016 to 2017). Notes on the research overall: According to a later analysis, one platform produced both the 110 or so validation repertoires and the 730 or so repertoires of the first cohort. The study was designed to test whether signatures of past pathogen exposure could be identified by cataloging public T cell receptors. To predict cytomegalovirus infection status, the study brought together high-throughput TCR immunosequencing, statistical association of individual TCRs with disease status, and machine learning. Besides the first cohort of 550 to 750 subjects, a separate validation cohort made up of some 110 different subjects was used.

Library method: the immunoSEQ multiplex PCR assay. The source study handled its data this way. To diagnose cytomegalovirus status from the catalog of TCR beta chain sequences, a statistical classification framework was built. The table comes from immuneACCESS by way of TCRdb, which keeps in-frame sequences with V and J called. Part of the clones is missing from these tables; in studies checked, under half for an unresolved V gene and the rest for unknown reasons. V and J calls plus clone size are reproduced from that table; the DNA served to infer D and trimming. In all, the sample holds some 140,000 clones, and 70% to 90% of those were seen once. The ten biggest clones cover about 2.2% of the sample. Relative to germline, V is missing 0 bases and J is missing 1 base, with 1 base of the junction outside any gene match. The germline V gene encodes CDR1 SGHRS and CDR2 YFSETQ. Taken from cysteine to phenylalanine, the CDR3 has 14 residues. Only the CDR3 DNA stays, 42 bases, in frame from base 1.

The donors belonged to the validation cohort of 90 to 150 subjects, which was separate from the approximately 700-subject first cohort. Overall study outcomes, separate from this receptor: The study gave a list of around 170 TCR beta chains associated with cytomegalovirus. In vitro tests confirmed that three of the cytomegalovirus-associated TCR beta chains recognize cytomegalovirus antigens. All 120 or so repertoires were used to score co-occurrence in the validation cohort in a later analysis, because that analysis had no HLA typing for the cohort. A later analysis found that TCRs clustered in the first cohort also tended to co-occur in the roughly 120 validation repertoires, with roughly 95% of cluster scores above 0. The authors suggested that the approach could potentially be extended to other disease states and immunological phenotypes. Most TCR sequences were observed very rarely across donors, whereas some public TCRs were present in many individuals. The classifier was reported to diagnose cytomegalovirus status with high specificity and sensitivity in both the original cohort and the validation cohort.

As regards this clone: The antigen it recognizes is unknown. No base-level quality is on record; no much larger clone is a single base apart. Other DNA sequences in this specimen translate into the identical CDR3.

Sample: PBMCs. The TCR was taken from a human donor in good health. Here the chain combines TRBV5-1 and TRBJ2-7, and 7 junctional nucleotides match TRBD2. The bases are TGCGCCAGCAGCTTGGGGACTAGTTCCTACGAGCAGTACTTC. Its translation is CASSLGTSSYEQYF.